The 27 T cell receptor beta chains listed next were all sequenced from one sample in a study of T cell clonality in common variable immunodeficiency. Repertoires were generated with immunoSEQ multiplex PCR, while TCRdb's copy carries only in-frame clones and drops some. Altogether more than 65,000 clones were found in the sample, and no singletons occur. The sample comprised peripheral blood mononuclear cells. The receptors come from a person aged 18 to 75 in good health.

In its sample, this clone was seen many times. The read ends 3 residues before the CDR3 terminus; that terminus is restored from the germline J gene. The chain employs TRBV12-3 or TRBV12-4 and TRBJ2-1, with 11 bases fitting TRBD1. J lost 8 bases, V lost 7 bases, and 13 bases had no gene match. The CDR3 contains 16 residues. CDR3: CASIQGQGAPRDEQFF. CDR3 bases read: TGTGCCAGCATCCAAGGACAGGGGGCGCCCCGGGATGAG.

This clone was seen at least ten times. From the germline J gene comes the end of the CDR3, since the read stops 3 residues before it. V is TRBV20-1 and J is TRBJ1-2; no definite D call. Trimming removed 5 bases from V and 4 bases from J, with 14 bases in between. The CDR3 length is 13 residues. The germline gives CDR1 DFQATT, CDR2 SNEGSKA (reference sequence). The CDR3 spells CSAPRITGYGYTF. Incomplete CDR3 DNA: TGCAGTGCTCCTAGGATTACGGGCTATGGC.

This clone was recorded at least ten times. The read gets to within 3 residues of the CDR3 end, and the germline J gene fills in the rest. The chain carries TRBV18 and TRBJ1-2; TRBD1 matches at 7 bases. V shed 2 bases and J 3 bases; nucleotides not matched to a gene: 0. This CDR3 has 13 amino acids. Germline CDR1 KGHSH, CDR2 LQKENI. CDR3 region: CASSPTGDYGYTF. CDR3 bases read: TGTGCCAGCTCACCAACAGGGGACTATGGC.

This clone was counted ten times or more. The CDR3 extends 3 residues past the end of the read, so its final part is completed from the germline J gene. This sequence joins TRBV5-1 and TRBJ2-2; D is ambiguous. With 2 bases removed from V and 5 bases from J, the gap between germline ends came to 13 bases. Germline V gene lookup returns CDR1 SGHRS and CDR2 YFSETQ. The CDR3 sequence is 15 residues long. The part of the CDR3 DNA that was read is TGCGCCAGCAGCTTAGGTCTCCACAAAACCGGGGAG. Translating it yields CASSLGLHKTGE. Given in full, the CDR3 is CASSLGLHKTGELFF.

This clone was seen only a few times. The CDR3 is cut off 3 residues early in the read; its end comes from the germline J gene. The J gene is TRBJ2-1, the V gene TRBV18; 10 positions match TRBD2. The CDR3 is 17 amino acids. Germline CDR1 reads KGHSH; CDR2 reads LQKENI. Trimming removed 6 bases from V and 4 bases from J; junction bases left unmatched: 12. CDR3 in amino acids: CASSLSSGRVEYNEQFF. The sequenced CDR3 bases are TGTGCCAGCTCTCTCTCTAGCGGGAGAGTCGAATACAATGAG.

This clone appeared a few times. A much larger clone differs from this one at a single base, so this may be a read error. The CDR3 is cut off 3 residues early in the read; its end comes from the germline J gene. The chain joins TRBV19 to TRBJ2-1; tentatively, D is TRBD1 (5 bases). From germline, CDR1 is LNHDA and CDR2 SQIVND (reference sequence). The CDR3 runs to 15 residues. Trimming shortened V by 3 bases and J by 6 bases, and 15 bases separated the two germline ends. The CDR3 bases that were read are TGTGCCAGTAGTATTGGGCCCGCAAGGGGCAATGAG. This sequence encodes CASSIGPARGNE. The CDR3 in its entirety is CASSIGPARGNEQFF. Full variable domain (remainder filled in from reference TRBV19 and TRBJ2-1): DGGITQSPKYLFRKEGQNVTLSCEQNLNHDAMYWYRQDPGQGLRLIYYSQIVNDFQKGDIAEGYSVSREKKESFPLTVTSAQKNPTAFYLCASSIGPARGNEQFFGPGTRLTVL.

The table lists this clone with many counts. The read ends 3 residues early relative to the CDR3; the germline J gene fills the gap. The rearrangement links TRBV30 to TRBJ2-1; D unresolved. CDR1 GTSNPN and CDR2 SVGIG come from the germline V gene (reference sequence). The CDR3 extends over 10 amino acids. V lost 5 bases and J lost 6, with 5 bases in between. The sequenced CDR3 bases are TGTGCCTGGGGCGGCAATGAG. Its translation: CAWGGNE. The CDR3 in full is CAWGGNEQFF.

This clone has at least ten counts. Read sequence stops 3 residues before the CDR3 end, and the germline J gene provides the missing end. The chain couples TRBV7-3 to TRBJ2-4; 8 nucleotides align to TRBD2. The CDR3 is 16 residues long. From germline, CDR1 is SGHTA and CDR2 FQGTGA. After removal of 1 base from V and 2 bases from J, the junction contained 4 bases not matched to a gene. CDR3 sequence: CASSLMAGGSKNIQYF. The covered CDR3 bases are TGTGCCAGCAGCTTAATGGCGGGGGGCTCCAAAAACATT.

Points on this clone: Read sequence stops 3 residues before the CDR3 end, and the germline J gene provides the missing end. The chain uses TRBV11-1 and TRBJ2-7, with D maybe TRBD2 (6 bases). The CDR3 sequence is 14 residues long. The germline gives CDR1 SGHAT, CDR2 FQDESV (reference sequence). Trimming stripped 4 bases from V and 4 bases from J, with 14 bases between. The CDR3: CASSSRLGMYEQYF. CDR3 bases read: TGTGCCAGCAGCTCGAGACTAGGGATGTACGAG.

There are many counts of this clone. The CDR3 extends 3 residues past the end of the read, so its final part is completed from the germline J gene. The chain carries TRBV4-1 and TRBJ2-2; 8 bases map to TRBD2. The CDR3 loop spans 15 amino acids. V was clipped by 0 bases and J by 7 bases; unmatched bases: 4. Germline V gene data show CDR1 as MGHRA and CDR2 as YSYEKL. The CDR3 DNA, read in part, is TGCGCCAGCAGCCAAGAAGCGGGAGCTCACGGGGAG. Its protein is CASSQEAGAHGE. The complete CDR3 sequence is CASSQEAGAHGELFF.

This clone was counted at least ten times. The missing CDR3 end, 3 residues past where the read stops, is filled in from the germline J gene. The V and J genes are TRBV5-1 and TRBJ1-5, with D uncertain. Germline CDR1 reads SGHRS; CDR2 reads YFSETQ. V gave up 4 bases and J gave up 0 bases, with 11 bases separating them. The CDR3 sequence is 15 residues long. Incomplete CDR3 DNA: TGCGCCAGCAGCCCCGAAGGCGGTAGCAATCAGCCC. It specifies CASSPEGGSNQP. The CDR3 as a whole reads CASSPEGGSNQPQHF.

This clone was detected many times. The CDR3 end falls 3 residues outside the read, so it is completed with the germline J gene. The chain combines TRBV20-1 with TRBJ2-2; TRBD1 matches 10 bases. The germline V gene has CDR1 DFQATT and CDR2 SNEGSKA (reference sequence). The CDR3 length is 15 residues. CDR3 bases read: TGCAGCCTACAGACAGGGGGCCAGATCACCGGGGAG. This sequence encodes CSLQTGGQITGE. The CDR3 reads in full as CSLQTGGQITGELFF.

This clone was seen at least ten times. The sequence runs out 3 residues before the end of the CDR3; the remainder is reconstructed from the germline J gene. Other DNA sequences in this sample translate to the same CDR3. The chain carries TRBV30 and TRBJ2-7, with D uncertain. Trimming removed 0 bases from V and 3 bases from J, with 6 bases in between. CDR1 is GTSNPN, CDR2 SVGIG, per germline (reference sequence). This CDR3 region has 12 residues. The CDR3 bases that were read are TGTGCCTGGAGTGTATCCGGCTACGAG. Amino acids: CAWSVSGYE. The CDR3 reads in full as CAWSVSGYEQYF.

At least ten counts were recorded for this clone. The read finishes 3 residues shy of the CDR3 end, and the germline J gene is used to complete it. The chain joins TRBV10-1 to TRBJ2-1; 7 bases agree with TRBD2. The trim removed 0 bases at V and 9 bases at J, leaving 2 bases unmatched. The CDR3 runs to 13 residues. Looked up from germline, CDR1 is WNHNN and CDR2 is SYGVQD (reference sequence). The sequenced CDR3 bases are TGCGCCAGCAGTGAGTCGGGGGGGGGTGAG. Its protein is CASSESGGGE. The full CDR3 protein reads CASSESGGGEQFF.

Many counts were recorded for this clone. Relative to the germline gene, one junction end is altered; a read error may explain this. The CDR3 sequence is CASSWASATDEKLFF. Partial CDR3 DNA: TGCGCCAGCAGCTGGGCCTCTGCAACTGATGAAAAA. The chain recombines TRBV5-1 with TRBJ1-4; D gene unclear. Read coverage stops 3 residues before the CDR3 terminus; the germline J gene supplies the remainder. The germline V gene has CDR1 SGHRS and CDR2 YFSETQ. This CDR3 contains 15 residues.

This clone has ten or more counts. Coverage ceases 3 residues before the CDR3 finishes, and the germline J gene fills in the end. The chain links TRBV20-1 to TRBJ1-6, with D hard to call. The CDR3 runs 9 residues. Germline CDR1 reads DFQATT; CDR2 reads SNEGSKA (reference sequence). The sequenced CDR3 bases are TGCAGTGCTATGGGCTCC. Protein sequence: CSAMGS. The CDR3, in full, reads CSAMGSLHF.

Ten or more counts support this clone. Coverage ceases 3 residues before the CDR3 finishes, and the germline J gene fills in the end. The chain combines TRBV29-1 with TRBJ1-3; TRBD1 matches 7 bases. The CDR3 runs 14 residues. Per germline, CDR1 SQVTM and CDR2 ANQGSEA. V lost 5 bases, J lost 3 bases, and 7 bases stayed unmatched. The CDR3 DNA, read in part, is TGCAGCGTTACCCACAGGGGCAGTGGAAACACC. Its translation: CSVTHRGSGNT. The entire CDR3 protein is CSVTHRGSGNTIYF.

Ten or more counts support this clone. With the read ending 3 residues before the CDR3 end, the germline J gene is used to fill in that end. The rearrangement links TRBV12-3 or TRBV12-4 to TRBJ1-4; D is unclear. Trimming left V 6 bases short and J 4 bases short, with 15 bases between. The CDR3 runs to 15 residues. The sequenced CDR3 bases are TGTGCCAGCAGAGCCCCCCCATCTAATAATGAAAAA. This translates into CASRAPPSNNEK. The entire CDR3 is CASRAPPSNNEKLFF.

Many counts were recorded for this clone. The observed sequence ends 3 residues before the CDR3 terminus, with the missing tail filled in from the germline J gene. The chain couples TRBV28 to TRBJ2-2, with D possibly TRBD1 on 5 matching bases. The CDR3 is 14 amino acids. V was clipped by 4 bases and J by 3 bases, with 9 bases between them. Germline-derived CDR1 and CDR2 are MDHEN and SYDVKM. The sequenced part of the CDR3 DNA is TGTGCCAGCAGTTCAAGGGGTCACACCGGGGAG. Translating gives CASSSRGHTGE. The entire CDR3 reads CASSSRGHTGELFF.

This clone was observed at least ten times. The read ends 3 residues shy of where the CDR3 ends; the end is completed using the germline J gene. The rearrangement links TRBV6-2 or TRBV6-3 to TRBJ2-5; no clear D. The CDR3 has 12 amino acids. V gave up 5 bases and J gave up 5 bases, with 9 bases separating them. From germline, CDR1 is MNHEY and CDR2 SVGEGT. CDR3 residues: CASSTVRETQYF. Partial CDR3 DNA: TGTGCCAGCAGTACCGTGAGGGAGACC.

In its sample, this clone was seen many times. The junction and the germline gene differ at one end; a read error may be behind it. The CDR3 end is not reached by the read, which stops 3 residues before it; the germline J gene fills it in. The rearrangement joins TRBV4-2 to TRBJ1-2; no firm D call. Per the germline V gene, CDR1 is LGHNA and CDR2 is YNFKEQ. CDR3 size: 16 residues. The CDR3 loop reads CASSQEARRKSYGYTF. CDR3 DNA, as far as it was read: TGCGCCAGCAGCCAAGAAGCCCGCAGGAAATCGTATGGC.

Many counts were recorded for this clone. The CDR3 end lies 3 residues beyond the end of the read and is filled in from the germline J gene. The chain is built from TRBV28 and TRBJ1-1; 12 nucleotides line up with TRBD1. The CDR3 covers 16 residues. V dropped 6 bases and J dropped 2; count of bases not matched to a gene: 7. Looked up from germline, CDR1 is MDHEN and CDR2 is SYDVKM. This CDR3 is CASRRGQGAINTEAFF. The part of the CDR3 DNA that was read is TGTGCCAGCAGAAGGGGACAGGGGGCTATTAACACTGAA.

There are many counts of this clone. The read falls 3 residues short of the CDR3 end, and the missing part is taken from the germline J gene. The chain recombines TRBV20-1 with TRBJ2-7, with TRBD1 identical over 10 bases. Looked up from germline, CDR1 is DFQATT and CDR2 is SNEGSKA (reference sequence). V trimming: 5 bases; J trimming: 1 base; junction bases outside the gene matches: 8. There are 15 residues in the CDR3. CDR3 bases read: TGCAGTGCTCGGTCCGGACAGGGGGGGTCCTACGAG. The encoded protein is CSARSGQGGSYE. The whole CDR3 reads CSARSGQGGSYEQYF.

This clone was observed at least ten times. The CDR3 end is not reached by the read, which stops 3 residues before it; the germline J gene fills it in. This chain connects TRBV5-4 to TRBJ2-3; 7 bases line up with TRBD1. The junction had 6 bases not matched to a gene; V was cut back by 4 bases and J by 4 bases. The germline V gene encodes CDR1 SGHNT and CDR2 YYREEE (reference sequence). This CDR3 is 14 amino acids long. Partial CDR3 DNA: TGTGCCAGCAGCGCCACAGGGGCGGCAGATACG. It translates to CASSATGAADT. The whole CDR3 sequence is CASSATGAADTQYF.

This clone was counted many times. The read ends 3 residues shy of where the CDR3 ends; the end is completed using the germline J gene. The chain is built from TRBV11-2 and TRBJ2-1; possible D gene TRBD2, 5 bases. The CDR3 contains 14 residues. Germline V gene lookup returns CDR1 SGHAT and CDR2 FQNNGV. V shed 6 bases and J shed 6 bases, with 15 bases lying between them. The CDR3 protein is CASSPSGALNEQFF. Partial CDR3 DNA: TGTGCCAGCAGTCCAAGCGGAGCTCTCAATGAG.

This clone was recorded many times. The part of the CDR3 DNA that was read is TGTGCCAGCAGCGTAGGTTGGTCTAGCGGCTACAATGAG. This encodes CASSVGWSSGYNE. The whole CDR3 region reads CASSVGWSSGYNEQFF. This rearrangement joins TRBV9 to TRBJ2-1; 7 nucleotides match TRBD2. The observed sequence ends 3 residues before the CDR3 terminus, with the missing tail filled in from the germline J gene. The germline V gene encodes CDR1 SGDLS and CDR2 YYNGEE. The CDR3 spans 16 residues. J gave up 3 bases and V 0 bases, and 6 bases lay outside the gene matches.

This clone was counted at least ten times. The CDR3 end falls 3 residues outside the read, so it is completed with the germline J gene. The chain recombines TRBV7-8 with TRBJ1-4; no clear D gene. This CDR3 is 12 amino acids long. Germline loops: CDR1 SGHVS, CDR2 FQNEAQ. Trimming cost V 5 bases and J 10 bases, with 11 bases left between them. CDR3 bases read: TGTGCCAGCAGCCCGAGCCGGGGAAAA. Its translation is CASSPSRGK. The complete CDR3 reads CASSPSRGKLFF.